This entry lists 20 T cell receptor beta chains sequenced from one sample in a study of T cell responses to AZD1222 COVID-19 vaccine. Repertoires were generated with immunoSEQ multiplex PCR, while TCRdb's copy carries only in-frame clones and drops some. The sample lists 150,000 to 180,000 clones, more than 75% seen once, with over 15% in the top ten. The sequences come from peripheral blood, collected on day 0 of AZD1222 vaccination. These receptors were obtained from an adult in good health.

The rearrangement uses TRBV28 and TRBJ2-7; D remains ambiguous. V dropped 3 bases and J dropped 3 bases, with 21 bases sitting between them. The CDR3 is 17 residues long. Germline CDR1 reads MDHEN; CDR2 reads SYDVKM. This CDR3 reads CASSFSPGTLKLYEQYF. CDR3 bases: TGTGCCAGCAGTTTTTCCCCAGGCACCCTGAAACTCTACGAGCAGTACTTC.

This clone was observed a few times. The V and J genes are TRBV19 and TRBJ2-1, with D perhaps TRBD2 (5 bases). Germline loops: CDR1 LNHDA, CDR2 SQIVND (reference sequence). Deletions cut 0 bases from V and 8 bases from J, with 17 bases between. This CDR3 is built from 16 residues. The CDR3 here is CASSIEVSRGWDEQFF. CDR3 in DNA: TGTGCCAGTAGTATAGAGGTGAGCCGAGGGTGGGATGAGCAGTTCTTC. The full variable domain, its missing parts supplied by reference TRBV19 and TRBJ2-1, is DGGITQSPKYLFRKEGQNVTLSCEQNLNHDAMYWYRQDPGQGLRLIYYSQIVNDFQKGDIAEGYSVSREKKESFPLTVTSAQKNPTAFYLCASSIEVSRGWDEQFFGPGTRLTVL.

The chain links TRBV7-2 to TRBJ2-1, with 8 bases that match TRBD2. The V gene end was trimmed by 1 base and the J gene end by 3 bases; junction bases not matched to a gene: 11. This CDR3 comprises 18 residues. CDR1 and CDR2 from the germline V gene are SGHTA and FQGNSA. The CDR3: CASSLGRLAGGGYNEQFF. The CDR3 nucleotides read TGTGCCAGCAGCTTAGGACGTCTCGCCGGGGGGGGCTACAATGAGCAGTTCTTC. The variable domain in full, completed from reference TRBV7-2 and TRBJ2-1, reads GAGVSQSPSNKVTEKGKDVELRCDPISGHTALYWYRQSLGQGLEFLIYFQGNSAPDKSGLPSDRFSAERTGGSVSTLTIQRTQQEDSAVYLCASSLGRLAGGGYNEQFFGPGTRLTVL.

The rearrangement joins TRBV15 to TRBJ2-2; D is uncertain. V was shortened by 1 base and J by 5 bases, with 14 bases between the two germline ends. There are 16 residues in the CDR3. Germline lookup yields CDR1 LNHNV and CDR2 YYDKDF (reference sequence). The CDR3 reads CATSRGGRSLTGELFF. The CDR3 DNA follows: TGTGCCACCAGCAGAGGAGGCAGGTCTTTAACCGGGGAGCTGTTTTTT.

The chain is built from TRBV27 and TRBJ1-6; 8 nucleotides agree with TRBD1. Germline lookup yields CDR1 MNHEY and CDR2 SMNVEV (reference sequence). The CDR3 is 15 residues long. The ends lost 5 bases at V and 6 bases at J; junction bases unmatched: 6. The DNA of the CDR3 is TGTGCCAGCAGTATCCGGGACAGGAGTAATTCACCCCTCCACTTT. It translates to CASSIRDRSNSPLHF.

This clone was detected only once. The chain uses TRBV18 and TRBJ2-7, with 9 bases aligning to TRBD1. The CDR3 runs 16 residues. Germline CDR1 and CDR2: KGHSH and LQKENI. Trimming at V came to 3 bases and at J to 4 bases, leaving 10 bases not matched to a gene. The CDR3: CASSPTSGTGYYEQYF. CDR3 sequence (DNA): TGTGCCAGCTCACCTACGAGTGGGACAGGGTATTACGAGCAGTACTTC.

The chain carries TRBV5-1 and TRBJ1-2; 11 nucleotides line up with TRBD1. The CDR3 runs 15 residues. J gave up 4 bases and V 4 bases, and 6 bases lay outside the gene matches. Germline CDR1 SGHRS, CDR2 YFSETQ. CDR3 sequence: CASSPPGTGGYGYTF. For the CDR3, the DNA is TGCGCCAGCAGCCCCCCCGGGACAGGGGGCTATGGCTACACCTTC.

J is TRBJ1-6 and V is TRBV27; D not certain. V lost 3 bases and J lost 0, with 0 bases in between. Per the germline V gene, CDR1 is MNHEY and CDR2 is SMNVEV (reference sequence). This CDR3 contains 13 residues. CDR3 region: CASSFSYNSPLHF. Written as DNA, the CDR3 is TGTGCCAGCAGTTTCTCCTATAATTCACCCCTCCACTTT.

This chain connects TRBV30 to TRBJ2-1; 11 nucleotides match TRBD2. Germline V gene sequence: CDR1 GTSNPN, CDR2 SVGIG (reference sequence). V trimming: 1 base; J trimming: 6 bases; junction bases outside the gene matches: 8. The length of the CDR3 is 16 residues. CDR3 in amino acids: CAWSGSSGGISNEQFF. The CDR3 bases are TGTGCCTGGAGTGGATCTAGCGGGGGGATTAGCAATGAGCAGTTCTTC.

The chain combines TRBV6-1 with TRBJ1-2; D remains ambiguous. The CDR3 length is 15 residues. From germline, CDR1 is MNHNS and CDR2 SASEGT. V lost 0 bases to trimming and J lost 0 bases, with 8 bases between them. CDR3 in amino acids: CASSEAVTSNYGYTF. The CDR3 coding sequence is TGTGCCAGCAGTGAAGCAGTCACTTCTAACTATGGCTACACCTTC.

The chain has TRBV6-5 and TRBJ2-3, with D possibly matching TRBD2 (6 bases). CDR1 and CDR2 (germline): MNHEY, SVGAGI. CDR3 length: 14 amino acids. V gave up 6 bases and J gave up 0 bases, with 10 bases separating them. The CDR3 DNA is TGTGCCAGCAGGTCTAGCGAAAGCACAGATACGCAGTATTTT. The encoded protein is CASRSSESTDTQYF.

This clone was seen just once. The V call is TRBV5-1, the J call TRBJ2-1; 10 bases are a match to TRBD2. Trimming took 3 bases from V and 0 from J; bases not matched to a gene: 12. The germline CDR1 and CDR2 sequences are SGHRS and YFSETQ. This CDR3 has 19 amino acids. This chain's CDR3 is CASSSGRLAGVSSYNEQFF. For the CDR3, the DNA is TGCGCCAGCAGCTCAGGTAGGCTAGCGGGGGTTAGCTCCTACAATGAGCAGTTCTTC.

The genes are TRBV7-8 and TRBJ2-1; TRBD2 agrees at 12 bases. V shed 6 bases and J 7 bases; nucleotides not matched to a gene: 13. The CDR3 has 17 residues. Germline-derived CDR1 and CDR2 are SGHVS and FQNEAQ. The CDR3 here is CASSLKALAGGRNEQFF. The CDR3 coding sequence is TGTGCCAGCAGTTTAAAGGCTCTAGCGGGAGGGAGAAATGAGCAGTTCTTC.

The rearrangement uses TRBV6-5 and TRBJ1-2, with D possibly being TRBD1 (6 bases). V was clipped by 2 bases and J by 5 bases, with 12 bases between them. Looked up from germline, CDR1 is MNHEY and CDR2 is SVGAGI. The CDR3 length is 14 residues. The DNA for the CDR3 is TGTGCCAGCAGTTACGGGGGGCATTGGTATGGCTACACCTTC. It is translated as CASSYGGHWYGYTF.

This sequence joins TRBV28 and TRBJ2-3; possible D gene TRBD1, 6 bases. V lost 8 bases and J 8 bases, leaving 14 bases between the germline ends. This CDR3 comprises 12 residues. The germline CDR1 and CDR2 sequences are MDHEN and SYDVKM. This chain's CDR3 is CASQSGAGTQYF. CDR3 nucleotides: TGTGCCAGCCAGTCAGGGGCAGGTACGCAGTATTTT.

The rearrangement links TRBV27 to TRBJ1-2; D might be TRBD1 (5 bases). CDR3 length equals 17 residues. Germline V gene lookup returns CDR1 MNHEY and CDR2 SMNVEV (reference sequence). Trimming removed 2 bases at V and 4 bases at J, with 20 bases between. CDR3 sequence reads: CASSLEGRGGEGYGYTF. The CDR3 coding sequence is TGTGCCAGCAGTTTAGAAGGACGGGGGGGAGAAGGCTATGGCTACACCTTC.

The chain is built from TRBV6-5 and TRBJ1-5; possible D gene TRBD1, 5 bases. Germline V CDR1 and CDR2: MNHEY, SVGAGI. CDR3 length: 14 amino acids. The V end lost 9 bases, the J end lost 0 bases, and 12 bases lay between the germline ends. The CDR3 is CARREGNSNQPQHF. CDR3 nucleotides: TGTGCCAGAAGGGAGGGGAATAGCAATCAGCCCCAGCATTTT.

The chain carries TRBV4-1 and TRBJ1-5; D is undetermined. The CDR3 length is 15 residues. The V gene lost 4 bases and the J gene lost 5 bases, with 15 bases spanning the gap. Germline CDR1 reads MGHRA; CDR2 reads YSYEKL. In DNA, the CDR3 is TGCGCCAGCAGCCCCCTCTTGAGGCAGGATCAGCCCCAGCATTTT. Its protein product is CASSPLLRQDQPQHF.

V is TRBV7-8 and J is TRBJ1-1, with D possibly being TRBD1 (5 bases). Trimming cost V 5 bases and J 5 bases, with 15 bases left between them. The CDR3 covers 14 residues. Germline CDR1 is SGHVS and CDR2 is FQNEAQ. CDR3 coding DNA: TGTGCCAGCAGCCCCCGCGGGAGGGGTACTGAAGCTTTCTTT. Encoded protein: CASSPRGRGTEAFF.

V is TRBV12-3 or TRBV12-4 and J is TRBJ2-1; D may be TRBD2 (6 bases). The V end was cut by 7 bases, the J end by 6 bases, with 13 bases between. The CDR3 runs 13 residues. This CDR3 reads CASTTHGSNEQFF. CDR3 DNA sequence: TGTGCCAGCACCACTCACGGGAGCAATGAGCAGTTCTTC.